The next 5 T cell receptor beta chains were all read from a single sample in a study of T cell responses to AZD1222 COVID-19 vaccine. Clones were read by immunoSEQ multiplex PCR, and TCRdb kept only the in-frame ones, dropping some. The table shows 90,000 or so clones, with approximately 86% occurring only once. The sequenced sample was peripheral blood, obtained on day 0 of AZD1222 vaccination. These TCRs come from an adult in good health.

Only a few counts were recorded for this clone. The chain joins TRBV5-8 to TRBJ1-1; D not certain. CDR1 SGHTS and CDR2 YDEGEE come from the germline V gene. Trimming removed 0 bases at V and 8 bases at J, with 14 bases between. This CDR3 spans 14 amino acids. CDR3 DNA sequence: TGTGCCAGCAGCTTGGGGTCCGGGGAACTCGAAGCTTTCTTT. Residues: CASSLGSGELEAFF.

The CDR3 sequence: CATSDLSLNYGYTF. The CDR3 nucleotides are TGTGCCACCAGTGATCTATCACTTAACTATGGCTACACCTTC. The rearrangement joins TRBV24-1 to TRBJ1-2; D not certain. CDR1 is KGHDR and CDR2 is SFDVKD in the germline V gene. The CDR3 consists of 14 residues. Trimming pared 3 bases from V and 1 base from J, leaving 8 bases between.

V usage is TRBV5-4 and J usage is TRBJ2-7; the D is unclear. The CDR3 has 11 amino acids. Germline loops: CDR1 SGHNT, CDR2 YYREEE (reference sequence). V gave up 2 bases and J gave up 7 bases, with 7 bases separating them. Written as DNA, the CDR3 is TGTGCCAGCAGCTTCAACCTAGAGCAGTACTTC. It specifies CASSFNLEQYF.

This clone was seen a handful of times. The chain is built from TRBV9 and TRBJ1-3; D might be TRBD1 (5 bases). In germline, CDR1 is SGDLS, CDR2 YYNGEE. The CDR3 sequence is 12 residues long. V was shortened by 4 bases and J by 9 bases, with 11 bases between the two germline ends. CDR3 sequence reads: CASSPRQSTIYF. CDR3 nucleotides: TGTGCCAGCAGCCCCCGACAGAGCACCATATATTTT.

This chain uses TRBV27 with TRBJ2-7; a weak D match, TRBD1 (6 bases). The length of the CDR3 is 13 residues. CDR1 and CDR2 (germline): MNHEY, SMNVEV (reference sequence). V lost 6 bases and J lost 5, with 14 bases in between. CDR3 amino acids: CASRKQGLHEQYF. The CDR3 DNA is TGTGCCAGCAGAAAACAGGGTCTACACGAGCAGTACTTC.